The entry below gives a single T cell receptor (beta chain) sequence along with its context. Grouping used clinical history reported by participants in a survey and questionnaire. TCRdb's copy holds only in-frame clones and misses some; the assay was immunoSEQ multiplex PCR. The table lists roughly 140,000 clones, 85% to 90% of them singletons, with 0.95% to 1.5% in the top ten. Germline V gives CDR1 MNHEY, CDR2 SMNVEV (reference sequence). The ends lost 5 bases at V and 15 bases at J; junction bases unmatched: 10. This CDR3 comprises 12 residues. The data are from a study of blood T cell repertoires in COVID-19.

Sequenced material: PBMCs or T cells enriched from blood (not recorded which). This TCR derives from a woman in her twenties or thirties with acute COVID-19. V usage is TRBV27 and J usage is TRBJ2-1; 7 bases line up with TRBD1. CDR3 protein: CASSATGDGPFF. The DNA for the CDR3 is TGTGCCAGCAGTGCCACAGGGGATGGTCCGTTCTTC.